This T cell receptor (beta chain) was sequenced in a study of regulatory T cells in long-lasting Graves disease. The study, taken as a whole, reports: Favoring TRBV28, TRBJ1-2 and TRBJ2-5 was a feature seen in persistent disease.

Researchers made TCR beta libraries by using iRepertoire HTBI primers and running Arm-PCR on CDR3 regions. TCRdb processed the multiplex PCR reads anew with MiXCR; each CDR3 protein has one entry. The data hold about 620,000 distinct CDR3 sequences, with roughly 16% observed a single time. This clonotype was observed a handful of times. Its antigen is as yet unknown. Noted time point: newly diagnosed GD, antithyroid drugs for less than 3 months. The authors made the TCR library using RNA they extracted from PBMCs. CDR1 is GTSNPN and CDR2 is SVGIG in the germline V gene (reference sequence). Trimming took 4 bases from V and 6 from J; bases not matched to a gene: 6. The CDR3 sequence is 12 residues long. The same data also went into a second study, on T cells in Graves' hyperthyroidism and ophthalmopathy.

This receptor was obtained from a woman aged 30 to 39 with Graves disease. The chain recombines TRBV30 with TRBJ2-7; 7 nucleotides match TRBD1. The starting material was peripheral blood mononuclear cells (PBMCs), obtained at new diagnosis, from a patient treated with antithyroid drugs. CDR3 DNA sequence: TGTGCCTGGACAAAGACAGGGACCGAGCAGTACTTC. This codes for CAWTKTGTEQYF.